A single sample is the source of the 28 T cell receptor beta chains below, sequenced in a study of PD-1 blockade in classical Hodgkin lymphoma. Every patient experienced relapse after autologous stem cell transplantation, and brentuximab vedotin exposure varied. Using immunoSEQ multiplex PCR, the repertoire was profiled, and TCRdb retains in-frame clones only, with some absent. The sample records some 16,000 clones, more than 55% being singletons. The input for sequencing was peripheral blood mononuclear cells (PBMCs), taken before the second cycle of nivolumab. Every receptor here comes from a human donor with classical Hodgkin lymphoma.

The V and J genes are TRBV9 and TRBJ2-3; 7 positions match TRBD1. The V gene end was trimmed by 0 bases and the J gene end by 4 bases; junction bases not matched to a gene: 5. The CDR3 has 15 residues. Germline V gives CDR1 SGDLS, CDR2 YYNGEE. This CDR3 is CASSVEGGASDTQYF. CDR3 in DNA: TGTGCCAGCAGCGTAGAAGGGGGCGCATCAGATACGCAGTATTTT.

The rearrangement uses TRBV11-2 and TRBJ2-1, with D unclear. With 1 base removed from V and 7 bases from J, the gap between germline ends came to 2 bases. The CDR3 has 11 residues. Germline-derived CDR1 and CDR2 are SGHAT and FQNNGV. The CDR3 nucleotides are TGTGCCAGCAGCTTAGCTAATGAGCAGTTCTTC. This translates into CASSLANEQFF.

The V gene is TRBV2, the J gene TRBJ1-3; D is uncertain. The CDR3 consists of 14 residues. V gave up 1 base and J gave up 4 bases, with 8 bases separating them. The germline CDR1 and CDR2 sequences are SNHLY and FYNNEI. The CDR3 loop is CASSEEGFGNTIYF. The CDR3 region has the DNA TGTGCCAGCAGTGAAGAGGGTTTCGGAAACACCATATATTTT.

J is TRBJ2-5 and V is TRBV6-1, with 9 bases fitting TRBD2. The CDR3 is 17 amino acids. The V gene's germline CDR1 is MNHNS and CDR2 SASEGT. With V trimmed by 3 bases and J by 5 bases, 13 bases remained unmatched. CDR3 DNA: TGTGCCAGCAGTGACTTGAGCGGGAGGTGGGCCCCGGAGACCCAGTACTTC. Translation: CASSDLSGRWAPETQYF.

The rearrangement uses TRBV19 and TRBJ2-7; no clear D gene. This CDR3 region has 16 residues. V was clipped by 2 bases and J by 5 bases, with 19 bases between them. Germline assignment: CDR1 LNHDA and CDR2 SQIVND (reference sequence). The CDR3 coding sequence is TGTGCCAGTAGTATAAGTCCGCCGCCAGGCCGGCACGAGCAGTACTTC. Encoded protein: CASSISPPPGRHEQYF.

V usage is TRBV7-8 and J usage is TRBJ2-7, with 11 positions matching TRBD2. This CDR3 contains 14 residues. Germline V gives CDR1 SGHVS, CDR2 FQNEAQ. With V trimmed by 7 bases and J by 3 bases, 5 bases remained unmatched. CDR3: CASNELAGVYEQYF. DNA of the CDR3: TGTGCCAGCAACGAACTAGCGGGAGTCTACGAGCAGTACTTC.

This clone has more than one count but fewer than ten. V usage is TRBV28 and J usage is TRBJ2-7; a weak D match, TRBD2 (6 bases). The CDR3 has 11 amino acids. Germline loops: CDR1 MDHEN, CDR2 SYDVKM. CDR3: CAAGSSYEQYF. The CDR3 nucleotides are TGTGCGGCGGGGAGCTCCTACGAGCAGTACTTC.

The chain uses TRBV9 and TRBJ2-3, with D possibly being TRBD1 (5 bases). CDR1 is SGDLS, CDR2 YYNGEE, per germline. Trimming shortened V by 0 bases and J by 4 bases, and 6 bases separated the two germline ends. CDR3 length equals 13 residues. In nucleotides, the CDR3 is TGTGCCAGCAGCGTAGAGGGGCCAGATACGCAGTATTTT. It is translated as CASSVEGPDTQYF.

CDR3 bases: TGTGCCAGCAGTCGACAGGGGGCCTACAATGAGCAGTTCTTC. Translation gives CASSRQGAYNEQFF. The chain is built from TRBV6-1 and TRBJ2-1; 9 nucleotides align to TRBD1. The V segment lost 5 bases and the J segment 2 bases; nucleotides outside the gene matches: 1. The CDR3 is 14 residues long. Germline lookup yields CDR1 MNHNS and CDR2 SASEGT.

By proportion, this clone is medium-sized. CDR3 sequence (DNA): TGCGCCAGCAGCCTTACAGGGAGTAGCAGCAATCAGCCCCAGCATTTT. Translating it yields CASSLTGSSSNQPQHF. J is TRBJ1-5 and V is TRBV4-1; possible D gene TRBD1, 6 bases. V lost 4 bases to trimming and J lost 1 base, with 14 bases between them. The CDR3 has 16 amino acids. The germline V gene encodes CDR1 MGHRA and CDR2 YSYEKL.

The rearrangement links TRBV6-6 to TRBJ2-7, with 8 bases lining up with TRBD2. CDR1 MNHNY and CDR2 SVGAGI come from the germline V gene (reference sequence). The length of the CDR3 is 14 residues. J lost 7 bases, V lost 7 bases, and 12 bases had no gene match. For the CDR3, the DNA is TGTGCCAGCAACTCGGGACTAGGGGACCTGGAGCAGTACTTC. Protein sequence: CASNSGLGDLEQYF.

This chain joins TRBV27 and TRBJ2-5; TRBD1 aligns across 8 bases. The CDR3 has 13 amino acids. With 6 bases clipped from V and 5 bases from J, the junction kept 5 bases outside the gene matches. CDR1 is MNHEY and CDR2 is SMNVEV in the germline V gene (reference sequence). The CDR3: CASRQGARETQYF. DNA for the CDR3: TGTGCCAGCAGGCAGGGGGCGCGGGAGACCCAGTACTTC.

V usage is TRBV19 and J usage is TRBJ2-1; perhaps D is TRBD1 or TRBD2 (6 bases each). The CDR3 has 15 residues. Trimming left V 2 bases short and J 2 bases short, with 10 bases between. Germline V gives CDR1 LNHDA, CDR2 SQIVND (reference sequence). This CDR3 is CASSISRGAYNEQFF. For the CDR3, the DNA is TGTGCCAGTAGTATAAGTAGGGGGGCCTACAATGAGCAGTTCTTC.

The gene calls are TRBV13 and TRBJ2-7; D is unclear. The V end lost 3 bases, the J end lost 12 bases, and 6 bases lay between the germline ends. CDR3 length: 9 amino acids. In germline, CDR1 is PRHDT, CDR2 FYEKMQ (reference sequence). CDR3 residues: CASSFPRYF. DNA of the CDR3: TGTGCCAGCAGCTTTCCAAGGTACTTC.

This rearrangement joins TRBV10-3 to TRBJ1-1, with 10 bases lining up with TRBD1. Per germline, CDR1 ENHRY and CDR2 SYGVKD. The CDR3 extends over 13 amino acids. Trimming removed 4 bases from V and 4 bases from J; junction bases left unmatched: 0. CDR3 sequence (DNA): TGTGCCATCAGTGGGACAGGGGGCACTGAAGCTTTCTTT. It translates to CAISGTGGTEAFF.

The rearrangement uses TRBV5-6 and TRBJ2-2; 10 bases are shared with TRBD1. The CDR3 is 17 residues long. Trimming took 2 bases from V and 5 from J; bases not matched to a gene: 9. CDR1 is SGHDT and CDR2 is YYEEEE in the germline V gene. CDR3 DNA sequence: TGTGCCAGCAGCTTTCGACAGGGGGCTACTTTGACCGGGGAGCTGTTTTTT. It yields the protein CASSFRQGATLTGELFF.

The chain combines TRBV28 with TRBJ1-2, with D possibly being TRBD1 (5 bases). Germline CDR1 MDHEN, CDR2 SYDVKM. The length of the CDR3 is 14 residues. V dropped 3 bases and J dropped 1 base, with 9 bases sitting between them. CDR3 nucleotide sequence: TGTGCCAGCAGTTTGACAGCATATAACTATGGCTACACCTTC. Its translation is CASSLTAYNYGYTF.

This clone has only a few counts. The chain couples TRBV5-1 to TRBJ2-2; D tentatively reads TRBD1 or TRBD2 (5 bases each). The CDR3 covers 14 residues. Trimming cost V 3 bases and J 1 base, with 7 bases left between them. Germline V gives CDR1 SGHRS, CDR2 YFSETQ. The CDR3 DNA is TGCGCCAGCAGCTGGGACGGGAACACCGGGGAGCTGTTTTTT. As protein: CASSWDGNTGELFF.

The V and J genes are TRBV11-3 and TRBJ2-1, with D tentatively TRBD2 (7 bases). Germline V gene sequence: CDR1 SGHNT, CDR2 YENEEA. The CDR3 runs to 16 residues. Trimming took 3 bases from V and 5 from J, leaving 17 bases between them. In nucleotides, the CDR3 is TGTGCCAGCAGCTTTAGGGGGGGGAGATCGGACAATGAGCAGTTCTTC. This codes for CASSFRGGRSDNEQFF.

This chain's CDR3 is CASSYREGYGYTF. The CDR3 DNA is TGTGCCAGCAGCTACAGGGAGGGCTATGGCTACACCTTC. The rearrangement uses TRBV7-9 and TRBJ1-2; D perhaps matches TRBD1 (6 bases). The CDR3 has 13 amino acids. Trimming left V 4 bases short and J 4 bases short, with 10 bases between. The germline V gene encodes CDR1 SEHNR and CDR2 FQNEAQ (reference sequence).

This clone was observed a few times. The genes are TRBV21-1 and TRBJ2-3; the tabulated D call, TRBD2, remains unverified against the DNA. TRBV21-1 is given as a pseudogene. The CDR3 runs to 14 residues. CDR3 in DNA: TGTGCCAGCAGCAAGGTCCTATCCACAGATACGCAGTATTTT. Translation: CASSKVLSTDTQYF.

This clone appeared a few times. The rearrangement uses TRBV11-2 and TRBJ2-7, with D perhaps matching TRBD2 (6 bases). The CDR3 length is 14 residues. In germline, CDR1 is SGHAT, CDR2 FQNNGV. Trimming cost V 0 bases and J 2 bases, with 8 bases left between them. The CDR3 reads CASSLDREAYEQYF. In nucleotides, the CDR3 is TGTGCCAGCAGCTTAGACAGGGAGGCCTACGAGCAGTACTTC.

The genes are TRBV11-1 and TRBJ2-1, with 9 positions matching TRBD2. Per germline, CDR1 SGHAT and CDR2 FQDESV (reference sequence). Trimming at V came to 5 bases and at J to 0 bases, leaving 5 bases not matched to a gene. The CDR3 covers 16 residues. The CDR3 nucleotides read TGTGCCAGCAGCCTCTTTAGCGGGAGCTCCTACAATGAGCAGTTCTTC. Residues: CASSLFSGSSYNEQFF.

The chain recombines TRBV6-4 with TRBJ2-2; possibly TRBD1 or TRBD2 for D (5 bases each). CDR1 and CDR2 (germline): MRHNA, SNTAGT. V was trimmed by 6 bases and J by 7 bases, leaving 15 bases between them. The CDR3 covers 14 residues. In DNA, the CDR3 is TGTGCCAGCAGACGGGCAGGGAGAGGCGGGGAGCTGTTTTTT. It translates to CASRRAGRGGELFF.

J is TRBJ2-7 and V is TRBV4-2, with 14 bases that match TRBD2. The CDR3 has 16 amino acids. J was trimmed by 5 bases and V by 4 bases; bases with no gene match: 7. The V gene's germline CDR1 is LGHNA and CDR2 YNFKEQ. The CDR3 protein is CASSRGTSGSRDEQYF. CDR3 in DNA: TGTGCCAGCAGCCGGGGGACTAGCGGGAGTAGGGACGAGCAGTACTTC.

This chain connects TRBV5-4 to TRBJ2-7; TRBD1 aligns across 7 bases. The CDR3 covers 14 residues. The J segment lost 0 bases and the V segment lost 3 bases, leaving 3 bases of the junction unmatched. Germline loops: CDR1 SGHNT, CDR2 YYREEE (reference sequence). As DNA, the CDR3 is TGTGCCAGCAGCTCGCGACAGGGCTCCTACGAGCAGTACTTC. It yields the protein CASSSRQGSYEQYF.

The chain uses TRBV25-1 and TRBJ2-3; D may be TRBD1 or TRBD2 (5 bases each). Germline values: CDR1 MGHDK, CDR2 SYGVNS. There are 13 residues in the CDR3. Trimming took 8 bases from V and 2 from J, leaving 11 bases between them. This CDR3 is CASPGTVTDTQYF. The CDR3 nucleotides are TGTGCCAGCCCCGGGACGGTCACAGATACGCAGTATTTT.

V is TRBV5-1 and J is TRBJ1-4; possible D gene TRBD1, 6 bases. CDR3 length: 13 amino acids. The V end was cut by 6 bases, the J end by 2 bases, with 8 bases between. Germline CDR1 is SGHRS and CDR2 is YFSETQ. In nucleotides, the CDR3 is TGCGCCAGCACACAGGGTACTAATGAAAAACTGTTTTTT. Translation gives CASTQGTNEKLFF.